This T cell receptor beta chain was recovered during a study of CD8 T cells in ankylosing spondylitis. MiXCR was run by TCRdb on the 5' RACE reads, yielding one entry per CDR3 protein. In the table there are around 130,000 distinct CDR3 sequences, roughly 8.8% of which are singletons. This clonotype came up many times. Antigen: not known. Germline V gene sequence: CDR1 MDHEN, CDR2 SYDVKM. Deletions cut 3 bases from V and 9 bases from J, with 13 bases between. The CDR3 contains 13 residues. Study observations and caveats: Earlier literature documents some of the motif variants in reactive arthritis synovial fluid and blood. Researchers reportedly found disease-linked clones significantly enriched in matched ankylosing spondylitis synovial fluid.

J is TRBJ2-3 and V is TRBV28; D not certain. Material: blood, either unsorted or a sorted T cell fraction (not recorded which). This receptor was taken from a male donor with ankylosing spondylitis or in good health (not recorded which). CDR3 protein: CASSLEPRRTQYF. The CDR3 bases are TGTGCCAGCAGTTTGGAGCCCCGCAGGACGCAGTATTTT.